The source of this T cell receptor beta chain is a study of CD8+CD57+ T cells in acquired aplastic anemia. Profiles of TCR beta VDJ and CDR3 were generated from a genomic DNA template. TCRdb recomputed calls from the reads with MiXCR, one row per CDR3 protein. This sample carries under 350,000 distinct CDR3 sequences, 56% of them seen once, and the ten largest clones take approximately 8%. This clonotype was picked up a small number of times. What it recognizes is unknown. Study-wide points: Controls did not differ significantly from patients in CD8+ Simpson's diversity. Roughly 29 was the count of CD8+ CDR3 sequences that patients shared with controls.

Germline V gives CDR1 KGHDR, CDR2 SFDVKD. The CDR3 extends over 15 amino acids. The junction had 1 base not matched to a gene; V was cut back by 3 bases and J by 2 bases. The chain uses TRBV24-1 and TRBJ1-5; 9 bases map to TRBD1. The sequencing sample was made of sorted CD4+, CD8+, or CD8+CD57+ T cells (not recorded which) from PBMCs. This receptor was identified in a human donor with severe aplastic anemia or a healthy control (not recorded which). CDR3 sequence reads: CATSDRDRGNQPQHF. CDR3 DNA sequence: TGTGCCACCAGTGATAGGGACAGGGGCAATCAGCCCCAGCATTTT.